There are a few counts of the clone carrying this T cell receptor beta chain. The antigen remains undetermined. Other nucleotide sequences from this sample produce the same CDR3. Germline trimming cut 4 bases from V and 0 bases from J; bases unmatched to any gene: 6. This CDR3 is built from 15 residues. Germline V lookup: CDR1 SGHRS, CDR2 YFSETQ. Clones were read by immunoSEQ multiplex PCR, and TCRdb kept only the in-frame ones, dropping some. The sample includes 120,000 to 150,000 clones, over 80% of them seen just once. The data are from a study of T cell responses to AZD1222 COVID-19 vaccine. General observations from the study: Spike regions recognized by vaccine-associated CD4 TCRs spanned the protein, led by 160-218 and 743-854. At baseline, just five to seven AZD1222 recipients tested seropositive. Breadth and depth of Spike-specific TCRs rose after two AZD1222 doses. Unmutated variant regions are reportedly targeted by nearly half of spike-specific TCRs.

The receptor was isolated from an adult in good health. The sequencing here drew on peripheral blood, taken on day 0 of MenACWY control vaccination. The genes are TRBV5-1 and TRBJ1-1; 7 positions match TRBD1. This CDR3 reads CASSVRDSLNTEAFF. The CDR3 DNA reads as TGCGCCAGCAGCGTACGGGACAGTTTGAACACTGAAGCTTTCTTT.